The 2 T cell receptor beta chains presented below share a single source sample, sequenced in a study of blood T cell repertoires in COVID-19. Assay used: immunoSEQ multiplex PCR; TCRdb lists only in-frame clones, some missing. Seen here are more than 250,000 clones, roughly 88% observed once, and the top ten hold 1% to 1.5%. The specimen was PBMCs or T cells enriched from blood (not recorded which). These receptors were collected from a woman in her forties with acute COVID-19.

This chain joins TRBV29-1 and TRBJ1-4, with D possibly matching TRBD1 (5 bases). V lost 7 bases, J lost 5 bases, and 11 bases lay in between. Germline V gene data show CDR1 as SQVTM and CDR2 as ANQGSEA. The CDR3 loop spans 12 amino acids. This CDR3 reads CSGYGHNEKLFF. CDR3 DNA sequence: TGCAGCGGTTACGGACACAATGAAAAACTGTTTTTT.

The chain carries TRBV28 and TRBJ1-5, with unresolved D. The CDR3 spans 14 residues. Germline V gene lookup returns CDR1 MDHEN and CDR2 SYDVKM. V gave up 7 bases and J gave up 5 bases, with 15 bases separating them. CDR3 sequence reads: CASTISPEDQPQHF. Written as DNA, the CDR3 is TGTGCCAGCACCATAAGCCCAGAGGATCAGCCCCAGCATTTT.